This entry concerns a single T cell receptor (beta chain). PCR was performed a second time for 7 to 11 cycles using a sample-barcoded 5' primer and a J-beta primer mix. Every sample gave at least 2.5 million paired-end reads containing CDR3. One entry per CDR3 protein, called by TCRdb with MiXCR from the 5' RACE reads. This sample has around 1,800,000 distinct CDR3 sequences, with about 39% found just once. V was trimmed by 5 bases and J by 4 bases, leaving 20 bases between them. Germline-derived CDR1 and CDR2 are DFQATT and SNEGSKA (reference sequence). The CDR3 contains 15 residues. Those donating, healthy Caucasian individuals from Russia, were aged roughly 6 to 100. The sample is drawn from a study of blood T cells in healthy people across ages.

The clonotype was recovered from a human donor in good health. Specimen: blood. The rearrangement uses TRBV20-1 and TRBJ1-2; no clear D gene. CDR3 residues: CSALRSGGLSYGYTF. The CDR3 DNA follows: TGCAGTGCTTTGAGATCTGGTGGATTAAGCTATGGCTACACCTTC.